This TCR beta chain comes out of a study of T cell repertoires in cytomegalovirus infection. TCRdb reprocessed the reads with MiXCR, giving one entry per CDR3 protein. The sample yields about 740,000 distinct CDR3 sequences, 30% to 40% seen once. Trimming cost V 3 bases and J 5 bases; bases outside gene matches: 8. CDR3 length: 15 residues. The germline gives CDR1 MGHRA, CDR2 YSYEKL. Broader study findings: CMV-specific HLA-C-restricted TCR beta clonotypes dominated the ex vivo response.

A word on this clonotype: Antigen: not known.

Specimen: cultured PBMCs, collected from culture after CMV antigen stimulation. The chain has TRBV4-1 and TRBJ1-2, with TRBD1 matching over 8 bases. The receptor's source is a human donor in good health (CMV status not recorded). Some clones in this sample may be carry-over from other donors' samples. The CDR3 spells CASSHPTRDRYGYTF. The CDR3 DNA follows: TGCGCCAGCAGCCATCCTACGAGGGACAGGTATGGCTACACCTTC.